This TCR beta chain was found in a study of post-analysis software for immune sequencing data. Study-level information: The disease courses covered relapsing-remitting, secondary progressive and progressive-relapsing multiple sclerosis. Findings and limits, study-wide: Patients showed TRBV5-6, TRBV5-1 and TRBV20-1 among a few TRBV segments more frequent than in controls. People with multiple sclerosis had a significantly lower normalized Chao1 diversity than controls did.

V gave up 5 bases and J gave up 6 bases; unmatched junction bases: 8. CDR3 length: 14 amino acids. This clonotype was counted a few times. Its antigen is currently unknown. TCR beta cDNA libraries had unique molecular identifiers. A population of roughly 0.9 to 11 million T cells gave rise to approximately 530,000 cDNA molecules. TCRdb recomputed calls from the PCR reads with MiXCR, one row per CDR3 protein. The table records approximately 570,000 distinct CDR3 sequences, about 40% of them present only once. The receptor was derived from a girl aged 5-17 years with multiple sclerosis. This chain joins TRBV12-3 or TRBV12-4 and TRBJ2-7; 9 nucleotides align to TRBD1. Sample: blood. This CDR3 reads CASSPGQGSVEQYF. CDR3 nucleotides: TGTGCCAGCAGTCCCGGACAGGGGAGCGTCGAGCAGTACTTC.